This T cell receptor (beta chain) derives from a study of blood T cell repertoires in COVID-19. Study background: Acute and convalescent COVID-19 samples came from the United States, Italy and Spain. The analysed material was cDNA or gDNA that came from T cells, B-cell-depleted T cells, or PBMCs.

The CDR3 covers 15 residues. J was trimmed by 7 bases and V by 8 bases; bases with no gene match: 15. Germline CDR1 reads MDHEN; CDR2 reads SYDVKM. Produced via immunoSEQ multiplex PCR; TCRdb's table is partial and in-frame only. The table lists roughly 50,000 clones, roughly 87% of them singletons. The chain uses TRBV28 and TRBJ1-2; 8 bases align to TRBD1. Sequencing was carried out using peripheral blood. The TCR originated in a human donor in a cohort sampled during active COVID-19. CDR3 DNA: TGTGCCAGCGGGACTCCGGGACAGGCCGGGGGTGGCTACACCTTC. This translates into CASGTPGQAGGGYTF.